This T cell receptor beta chain was recovered during a study of shared T cell receptors in the human thymus. The germline V gene has CDR1 MGHRA and CDR2 YSYEKL. V lost 1 base and J 4 bases, leaving 10 bases between the germline ends. The CDR3 is made up of 14 amino acids. The method was immunoSEQ multiplex PCR; TCRdb's version includes in-frame clones alone and lacks a portion of them. The table includes 720,000 or so clones, approximately 85% detected once. This same sample was also part of a study on human thymus T cells. That report adds: Donation came from healthy Finnish infants having corrective surgery for congenital heart defects.

The source is a girl less than two years old with a congenital heart defect. Sequencing used thymocytes. This rearrangement joins TRBV4-1 to TRBJ1-2; possibly TRBD1 for D (6 bases). The CDR3 nucleotides read TGCGCCAGCAGCCAAGTGGAACAGGGCTATGGCTACACCTTC. Translated, it gives CASSQVEQGYGYTF.